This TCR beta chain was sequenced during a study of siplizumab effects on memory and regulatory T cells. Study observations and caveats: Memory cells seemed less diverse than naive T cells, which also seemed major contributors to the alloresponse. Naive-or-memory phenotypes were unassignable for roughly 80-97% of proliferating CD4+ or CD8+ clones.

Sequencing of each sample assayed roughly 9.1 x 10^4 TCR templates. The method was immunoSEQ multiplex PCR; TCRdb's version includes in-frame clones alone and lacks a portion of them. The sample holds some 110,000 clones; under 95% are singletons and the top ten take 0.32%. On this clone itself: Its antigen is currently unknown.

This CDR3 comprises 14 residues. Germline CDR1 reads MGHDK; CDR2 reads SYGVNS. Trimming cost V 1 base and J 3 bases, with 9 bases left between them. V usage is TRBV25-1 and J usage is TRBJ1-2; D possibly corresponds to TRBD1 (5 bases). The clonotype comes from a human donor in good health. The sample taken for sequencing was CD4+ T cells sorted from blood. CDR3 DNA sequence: TGTGCCAGCAGTGAATGGGGAGGGGACTATGGCTACACCTTC. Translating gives CASSEWGGDYGYTF.